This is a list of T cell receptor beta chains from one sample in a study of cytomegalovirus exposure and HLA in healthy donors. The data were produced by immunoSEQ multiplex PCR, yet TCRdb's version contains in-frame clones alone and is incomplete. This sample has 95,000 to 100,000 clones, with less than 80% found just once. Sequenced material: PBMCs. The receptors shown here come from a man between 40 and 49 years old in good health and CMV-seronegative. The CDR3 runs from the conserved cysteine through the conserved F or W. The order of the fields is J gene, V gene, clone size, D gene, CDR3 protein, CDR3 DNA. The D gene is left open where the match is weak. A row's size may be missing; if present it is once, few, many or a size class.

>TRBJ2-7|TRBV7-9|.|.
CASSLGHIPYEQYF
TGTGCCAGCAGCTTAGGACATATACCCTACGAGCAGTACTTC
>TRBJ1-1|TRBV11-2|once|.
CASHLTSRVDTEAFF
TGTGCCAGCCACTTGACGTCCCGGGTCGACACTGAAGCTTTCTTT
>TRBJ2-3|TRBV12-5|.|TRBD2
CASGLAPLTKTSGVTDTQYF
TGTGCTAGTGGTTTGGCTCCCCTAACCAAGACTAGCGGAGTCACAGATACGCAGTATTTT
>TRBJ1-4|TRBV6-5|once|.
CASSLDRTNEKLFF
TGTGCCAGCAGTCTCGACAGGACTAATGAAAAACTGTTTTTT
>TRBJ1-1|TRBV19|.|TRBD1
CASSNHRQGEAFF
TGTGCCAGTAGTAACCACCGACAGGGAGAAGCTTTCTTT
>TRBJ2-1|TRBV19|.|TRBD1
CASSIRQGSYNEQFF
TGTGCCAGTAGTATCAGACAGGGATCCTACAATGAGCAGTTCTTC
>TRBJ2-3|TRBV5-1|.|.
CASSSPGQTDTQYF
TGCGCCAGCAGCTCCCCCGGACAGACAGATACGCAGTATTTT
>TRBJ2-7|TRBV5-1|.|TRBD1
CASSHGQGAYEQYF
TGCGCCAGCAGTCACGGACAGGGGGCTTACGAGCAGTACTTC
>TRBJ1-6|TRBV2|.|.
CASSESGGRNSPLHF
TGTGCCAGCAGTGAAAGCGGTGGTCGCAATTCACCCCTCCACTTT
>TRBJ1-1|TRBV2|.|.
CASRAWNTEAFF
TGTGCCAGCCGTGCTTGGAACACTGAAGCTTTCTTT
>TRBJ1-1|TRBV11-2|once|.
CASSLALSNTEAFF
TGTGCCAGCAGCTTAGCACTCTCGAACACTGAAGCTTTCTTT
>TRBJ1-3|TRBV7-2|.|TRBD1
CASSQRQGSGNTIYF
TGTGCCAGCAGCCAACGACAGGGCTCTGGAAACACCATATATTTT
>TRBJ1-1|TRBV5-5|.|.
CASRRTFNTEAFF
TGTGCCAGCAGACGGACATTTAACACTGAAGCTTTCTTT
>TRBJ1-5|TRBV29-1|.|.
CSVGGSNNQPQHF
TGCAGCGTTGGGGGCAGCAACAATCAGCCCCAGCATTTT
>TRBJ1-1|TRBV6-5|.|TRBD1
CASSSGQPNTEAFF
TGTGCCAGCAGTTCGGGACAGCCGAACACTGAAGCTTTCTTT
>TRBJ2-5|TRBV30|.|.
CAWSTGRETQYF
TGTGCCTGGAGTACGGGGAGAGAGACCCAGTACTTC
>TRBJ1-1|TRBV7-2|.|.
CASSFSHRQNTEAFF
TGTGCCAGCAGCTTTAGCCACCGTCAGAACACTGAAGCTTTCTTT
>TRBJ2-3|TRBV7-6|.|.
CASRRAATDTQYF
TGTGCCAGCAGAAGAGCCGCCACAGATACGCAGTATTTT
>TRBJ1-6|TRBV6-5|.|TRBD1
CASSLTTGGYNSPLHF
TGTGCCAGCAGTTTGACGACAGGGGGCTATAATTCACCCCTCCACTTT
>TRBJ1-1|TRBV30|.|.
CAWTGGGTEAFF
TGTGCCTGGACGGGCGGGGGCACTGAAGCTTTCTTT
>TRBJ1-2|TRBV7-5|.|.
CVRSLAGRDWYGYTF
TGTGTCAGAAGCTTAGCGGGCCGCGATTGGTATGGCTACACCTTC
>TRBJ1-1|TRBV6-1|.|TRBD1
CASSSRTGLLAFF
TGTGCCAGCAGTAGCCGGACAGGGTTGTTGGCTTTCTTT
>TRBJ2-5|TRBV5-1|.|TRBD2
CASSTGTSGGIQETQYF
TGCGCCAGCAGCACAGGGACTAGCGGGGGAATACAAGAGACCCAGTACTTC
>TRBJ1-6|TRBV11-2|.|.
CASTPRPTEPPTYNSPLHF
TGTGCCAGCACCCCACGCCCGACAGAACCTCCCACCTATAATTCACCCCTCCACTTT
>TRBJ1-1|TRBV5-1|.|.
CASSHDMSTEAFF
TGCGCCAGCAGCCATGACATGTCCACTGAAGCTTTCTTT
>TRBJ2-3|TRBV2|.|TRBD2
CASIRTSGLTDTQYF
TGTGCCAGCATTCGGACTAGCGGGCTAACAGATACGCAGTATTTT
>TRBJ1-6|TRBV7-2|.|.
CASSHRQVDSPLHF
TGTGCCAGCAGCCACCGACAGGTCGATTCACCCCTCCACTTT
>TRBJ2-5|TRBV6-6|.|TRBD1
CASSYGTGAETQYF
TGTGCCAGCAGTTACGGGACAGGAGCCGAGACCCAGTACTTC
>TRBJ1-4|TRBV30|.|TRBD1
CAWTGGATNEKLFF
TGTGCCTGGACAGGGGGCGCAACTAATGAAAAACTGTTTTTT
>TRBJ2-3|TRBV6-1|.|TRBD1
CASSEGQGSDTQYF
TGTGCCAGCAGTGAAGGACAGGGGTCAGATACGCAGTATTTT
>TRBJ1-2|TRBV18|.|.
CASSPGSRPDPNYDYTF
TGTGCCAGCTCACCAGGATCCCGGCCAGATCCTAACTATGACTACACCTTC
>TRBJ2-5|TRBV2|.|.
CATTSTETQYF
TGTGCCACCACTAGCACCGAGACCCAGTACTTC
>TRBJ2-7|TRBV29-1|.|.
CSVGRGLSYEQYF
TGCAGCGTTGGAAGGGGTTTGTCCTACGAGCAGTACTTC
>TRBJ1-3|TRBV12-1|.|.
CASSFQGADGNTIYF
TGTGCCAGCAGCTTTCAGGGGGCTGACGGAAACACCATATATTTT
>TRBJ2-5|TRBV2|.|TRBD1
CASSPRTGGPETQYF
TGTGCCAGCAGTCCCAGGACAGGGGGGCCAGAGACCCAGTACTTC
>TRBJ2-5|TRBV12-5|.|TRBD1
CASGSGQGETQYF
TGTGCTAGTGGTTCGGGACAGGGCGAGACCCAGTACTTC
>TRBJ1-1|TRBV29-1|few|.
CSVEPPGVNTEAFF
TGCAGCGTTGAACCCCCGGGGGTGAACACTGAAGCTTTCTTT
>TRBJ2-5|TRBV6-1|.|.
CASSENRSPETQYF
TGTGCCAGCAGTGAAAACCGGAGCCCGGAGACCCAGTACTTC
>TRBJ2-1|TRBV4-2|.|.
CASSQVGGGNEQFF
TGTGCCAGCAGCCAAGTGGGCGGCGGGAATGAGCAGTTCTTC
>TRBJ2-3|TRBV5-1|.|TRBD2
CASSYLAGGPDTQYF
TGCGCCAGCAGCTACCTAGCGGGGGGCCCAGATACGCAGTATTTT
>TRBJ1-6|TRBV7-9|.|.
CASSFGQGQSPLHF
TGTGCCAGCAGCTTCGGTCAGGGGCAGTCACCCCTCCACTTT
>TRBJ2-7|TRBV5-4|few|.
CASSLGGYEQYF
TGTGCCAGCAGCTTGGGCGGCTACGAGCAGTACTTC
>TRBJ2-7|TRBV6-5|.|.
CASSPPRENEQYF
TGTGCCAGCAGTCCGCCGAGGGAAAACGAGCAGTACTTC
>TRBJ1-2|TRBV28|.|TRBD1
CASTPPPGGIKGYTF
TGTGCCAGCACCCCCCCGCCAGGGGGCATTAAAGGCTACACCTTC
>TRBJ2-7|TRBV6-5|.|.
CASSYSPGKGYEQYF
TGTGCCAGCAGTTACTCGCCAGGAAAAGGATACGAGCAGTACTTC
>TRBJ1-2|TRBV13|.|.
CASSFVSSNYGYTF
TGTGCCAGCAGCTTCGTTAGCTCTAACTATGGCTACACCTTC
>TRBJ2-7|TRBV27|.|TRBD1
CASGVGTGVYEQYF
TGTGCCAGTGGAGTAGGGACAGGGGTCTACGAGCAGTACTTC
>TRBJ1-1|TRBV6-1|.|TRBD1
CASSEPRDRGYDPEAFF
TGTGCCAGCAGTGAACCCCGGGACAGGGGGTATGACCCTGAAGCTTTCTTT
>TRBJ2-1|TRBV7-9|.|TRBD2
CASSLGLAGGPIYNEQFF
TGTGCCAGCAGCCTGGGACTAGCGGGGGGGCCCATCTACAATGAGCAGTTCTTC
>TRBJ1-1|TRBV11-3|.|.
CASSLIDTGNTEAFF
TGTGCCAGCAGCCTGATAGACACTGGGAACACTGAAGCTTTCTTT
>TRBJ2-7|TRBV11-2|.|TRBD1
CASTLGQGISYEQYF
TGTGCCAGCACCCTCGGACAGGGGATCTCCTACGAGCAGTACTTC
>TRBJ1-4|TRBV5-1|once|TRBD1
CASSNQGANEKLFF
TGCGCCAGCAGCAACCAGGGGGCTAATGAAAAACTGTTTTTT
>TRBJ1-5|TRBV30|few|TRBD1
CAWRGGAVVSNQPQHF
TGTGCCTGGAGAGGGGGCGCAGTGGTAAGCAATCAGCCCCAGCATTTT
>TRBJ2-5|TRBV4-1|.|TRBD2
CASSHRGGPQETQYF
TGCGCCAGCAGCCATAGGGGAGGGCCCCAAGAGACCCAGTACTTC
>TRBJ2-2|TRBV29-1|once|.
CSVVGGAGELFF
TGCAGCGTTGTCGGCGGGGCCGGGGAGCTGTTTTTT